This T cell receptor (beta chain) derives from a study of cytomegalovirus exposure and HLA in healthy donors. The study ran its PCR with 60 Vbeta and 13 Jbeta primers. Repertoires were generated with immunoSEQ multiplex PCR, while TCRdb's copy carries only in-frame clones and drops some. In the table there are 95,000 to 150,000 clones, about 81% of which are singletons. Per the germline V gene, CDR1 is LNHDA and CDR2 is SQIVND (reference sequence). This CDR3 contains 15 residues. V was pared by 7 bases and J by 8 bases, with 13 bases of the junction left unmatched. The specimen sequenced was PBMCs. The source of this sequence is a woman aged 30 to 39 in good health and CMV-seronegative. The chain couples TRBV19 to TRBJ1-5; the match to TRBD1 covers 8 bases. CDR3 DNA sequence: TGTGCCAGTACCCCAGGACAGGGAGACTTGGAGCCCCAGCATTTT. It translates to CASTPGQGDLEPQHF.